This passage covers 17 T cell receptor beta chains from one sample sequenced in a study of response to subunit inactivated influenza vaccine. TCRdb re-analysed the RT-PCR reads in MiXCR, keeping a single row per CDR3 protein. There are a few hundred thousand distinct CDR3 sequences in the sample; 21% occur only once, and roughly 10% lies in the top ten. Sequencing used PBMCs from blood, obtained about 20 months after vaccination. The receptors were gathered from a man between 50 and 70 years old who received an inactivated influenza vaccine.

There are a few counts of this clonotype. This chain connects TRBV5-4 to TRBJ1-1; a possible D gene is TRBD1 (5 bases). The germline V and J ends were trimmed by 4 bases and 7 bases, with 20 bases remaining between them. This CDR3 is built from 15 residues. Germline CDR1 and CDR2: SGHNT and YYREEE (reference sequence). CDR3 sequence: CASSHTIGTAYEAFF. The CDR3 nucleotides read TGTGCCAGCAGCCACACCATCGGGACGGCGTATGAAGCTTTCTTT.

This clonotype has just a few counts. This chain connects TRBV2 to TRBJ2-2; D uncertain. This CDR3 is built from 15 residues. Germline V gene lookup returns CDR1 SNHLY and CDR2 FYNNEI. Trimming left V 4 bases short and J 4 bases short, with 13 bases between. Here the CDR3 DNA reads TGTGCCAGCAGTGTCCGTGCCCCGAGCACCGGGGAGCTGTTTTTT. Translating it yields CASSVRAPSTGELFF. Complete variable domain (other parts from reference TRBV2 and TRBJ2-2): EPEVTQTPSHQVTQMGQEVILRCVPISNHLYFYWYRQILGQKVEFLVSFYNNEISEKSEIFDDQFSVERPDGSNFTLKIRSTKLEDSAMYFCASSVRAPSTGELFFGEGSRLTVL.

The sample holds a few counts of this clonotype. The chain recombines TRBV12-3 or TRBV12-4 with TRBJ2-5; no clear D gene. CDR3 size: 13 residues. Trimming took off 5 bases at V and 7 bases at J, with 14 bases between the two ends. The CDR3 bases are TGTGCCAGCAGTCCCTCCTTCGATGGGACCCAGTACTTC. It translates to CASSPSFDGTQYF.

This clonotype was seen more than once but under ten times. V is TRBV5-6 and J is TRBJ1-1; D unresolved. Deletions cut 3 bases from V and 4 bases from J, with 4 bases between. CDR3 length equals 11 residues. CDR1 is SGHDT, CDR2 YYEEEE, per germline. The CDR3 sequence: CASSSLTEAFF. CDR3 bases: TGTGCCAGCAGCTCCCTCACTGAAGCTTTCTTT.

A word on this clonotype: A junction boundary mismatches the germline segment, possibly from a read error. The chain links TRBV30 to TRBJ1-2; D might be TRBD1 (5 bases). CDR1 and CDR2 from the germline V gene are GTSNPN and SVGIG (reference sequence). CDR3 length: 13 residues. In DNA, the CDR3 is TGTGCCTGGAGTCTCGGGACTAACGATGGCTACACCTTC. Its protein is CAWSLGTNDGYTF.

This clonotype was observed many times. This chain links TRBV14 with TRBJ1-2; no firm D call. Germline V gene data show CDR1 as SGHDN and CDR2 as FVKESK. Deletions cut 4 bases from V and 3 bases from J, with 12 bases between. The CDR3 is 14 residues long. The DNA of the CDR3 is TGTGCCAGCAGCCGAGGCTTGTGGGACTATGGCTACACCTTC. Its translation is CASSRGLWDYGYTF.

The CDR3 DNA is TGTGCCAGCAGTTTTGGGCAGAACTACGAGCAGTACTTC. The encoded protein is CASSFGQNYEQYF. The gene calls are TRBV27 and TRBJ2-7; D not certain. There are 13 residues in the CDR3. The V end lost 3 bases, the J end lost 3 bases, and 9 bases lay between the germline ends. The V gene's germline CDR1 is MNHEY and CDR2 SMNVEV (reference sequence).

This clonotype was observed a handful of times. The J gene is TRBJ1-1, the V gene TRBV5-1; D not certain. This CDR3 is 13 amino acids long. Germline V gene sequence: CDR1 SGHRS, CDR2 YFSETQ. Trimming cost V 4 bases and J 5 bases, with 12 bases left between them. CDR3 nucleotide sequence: TGCGCCAGCAGCCTACTCGGTCAGACTGAAGCTTTCTTT. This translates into CASSLLGQTEAFF.

CDR3 sequence reads: CASSSLAGGYEQYF. DNA for the CDR3: TGTGCCAGCAGCTCGCTAGCGGGGGGCTACGAGCAGTACTTC. The chain is built from TRBV7-2 and TRBJ2-7; 11 bases agree with TRBD2. The V segment lost 4 bases and the J segment 3 bases; nucleotides outside the gene matches: 2. CDR3 length: 14 amino acids. Germline-derived CDR1 and CDR2 are SGHTA and FQGNSA.

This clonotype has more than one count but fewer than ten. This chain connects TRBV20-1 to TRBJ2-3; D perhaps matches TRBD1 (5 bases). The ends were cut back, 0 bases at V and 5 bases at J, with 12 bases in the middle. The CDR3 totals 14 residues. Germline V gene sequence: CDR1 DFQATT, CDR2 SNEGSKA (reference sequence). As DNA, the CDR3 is TGCAGTGCTAGAGACCTGTACAGGTTAGATACGCAGTATTTT. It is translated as CSARDLYRLDTQYF.

CDR3 residues: CASSVTGTTYEQYF. CDR3 coding DNA: TGTGCCAGCAGCGTTACCGGGACTACCTACGAGCAGTACTTC. The gene calls are TRBV9 and TRBJ2-7, with 7 bases fitting TRBD2. The CDR3 has 14 amino acids. V lost 2 bases and J lost 2; bases outside the gene matches: 4. Germline V lookup: CDR1 SGDLS, CDR2 YYNGEE. The full variable domain, in which reference TRBV9 and TRBJ2-7 provide the parts outside the CDR3, is DSGVTQTPKHLITATGQRVTLRCSPRSGDLSVYWYQQSLDQGLQFLIQYYNGEERAKGNILERFSAQQFPDLHSELNLSSLELGDSALYFCASSVTGTTYEQYFGPGTRLTVT.

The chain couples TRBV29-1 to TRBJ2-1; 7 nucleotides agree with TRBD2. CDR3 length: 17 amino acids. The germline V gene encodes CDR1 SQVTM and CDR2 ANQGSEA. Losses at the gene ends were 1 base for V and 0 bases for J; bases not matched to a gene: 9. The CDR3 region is CSVEAPKRDSSYNEQFF. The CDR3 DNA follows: TGCAGCGTTGAAGCCCCTAAGCGGGACTCCTCCTACAATGAGCAGTTCTTC.

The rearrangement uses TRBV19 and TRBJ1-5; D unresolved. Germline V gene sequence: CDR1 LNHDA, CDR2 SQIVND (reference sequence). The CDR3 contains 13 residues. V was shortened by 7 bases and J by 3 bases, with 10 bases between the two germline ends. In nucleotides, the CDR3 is TGTGCCAGTAATAGCCAGATCAATCAGCCCCAGCATTTT. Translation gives CASNSQINQPQHF. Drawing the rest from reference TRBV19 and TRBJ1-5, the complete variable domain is DGGITQSPKYLFRKEGQNVTLSCEQNLNHDAMYWYRQDPGQGLRLIYYSQIVNDFQKGDIAEGYSVSREKKESFPLTVTSAQKNPTAFYLCASNSQINQPQHFGDGTRLSIL.

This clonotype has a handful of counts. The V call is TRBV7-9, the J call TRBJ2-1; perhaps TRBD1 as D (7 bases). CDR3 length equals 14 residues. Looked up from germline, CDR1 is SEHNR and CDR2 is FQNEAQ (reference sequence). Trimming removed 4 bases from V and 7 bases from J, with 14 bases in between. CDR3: CASSSATGRNEQFF. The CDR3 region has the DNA TGTGCCAGCAGCTCTGCGACAGGGAGGAATGAGCAGTTCTTC.

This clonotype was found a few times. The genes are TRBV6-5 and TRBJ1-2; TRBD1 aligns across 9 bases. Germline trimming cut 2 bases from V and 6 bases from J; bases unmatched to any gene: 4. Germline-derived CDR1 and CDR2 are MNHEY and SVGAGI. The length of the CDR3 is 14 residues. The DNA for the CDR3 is TGTGCCAGCAGTTACGACGGGACAGGGAATGGCTACACCTTC. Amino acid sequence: CASSYDGTGNGYTF.

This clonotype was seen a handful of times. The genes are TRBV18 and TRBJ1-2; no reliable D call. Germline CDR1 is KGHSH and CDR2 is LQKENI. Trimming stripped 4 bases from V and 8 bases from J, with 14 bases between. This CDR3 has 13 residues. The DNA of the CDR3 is TGTGCCAGCTCACTCTCGGGAGCTAGCGGCTACACCTTC. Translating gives CASSLSGASGYTF.

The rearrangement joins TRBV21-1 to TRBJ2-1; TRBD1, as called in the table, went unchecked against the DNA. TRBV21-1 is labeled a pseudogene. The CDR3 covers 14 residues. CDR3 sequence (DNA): TGTGCCAGCACCCCCCGGGGGTGGTACAATGAGCAGTTCTTC. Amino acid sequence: CASTPRGWYNEQFF.